This TCR beta chain is from a study of cytomegalovirus exposure and HLA in healthy donors. Study background: Unique TCR beta sequences numbering approximately 100 million came from 150 million to 200 million T cells in an earlier analysis. The study's findings and limits: In a later analysis, at a false discovery rate of 0.05, approximately 16,000 TCR beta sequences were associated with HLA alleles. Reports indicate that TCR beta sequences accurately predicted the HLA-A and HLA-B alleles of most subjects.

Trimming shortened V by 0 bases and J by 5 bases, and 11 bases separated the two germline ends. This CDR3 has 14 amino acids. Germline V lookup: CDR1 SGHNT, CDR2 YYREEE (reference sequence). Each donor was healthy, and each was a bone marrow donor. PCR used 60 Vbeta primers and 13 Jbeta primers. Libraries were prepared by immunoSEQ multiplex PCR; TCRdb keeps only in-frame clonotypes and omits some of them. This sample has 210,000 or so clones; around 89% occur once, and the top ten carry roughly 1%. Of note for this clone: Its antigen is still unknown.

The sample comprised PBMCs. The chain links TRBV5-4 to TRBJ2-5; D gene unclear. This receptor was taken from a woman under 30 in good health and CMV-seronegative. The CDR3 DNA is TGTGCCAGCAGCTTGGTGGGTAGCTTCGAGACCCAGTACTTC. Protein: CASSLVGSFETQYF.